This T cell receptor (beta chain) is drawn from a study of a mutant IDH1 vaccine in newly diagnosed glioma. Points from the study as a whole: The vaccine induced immune responses, and these occurred in roughly 95% of patients.

Time point defined: week 11, during vaccination. The study gave 300 ug of mutant IDH1 20-mer peptide per vaccine dose, with topical imiquimod. Germline assignment: CDR1 GTSNPN and CDR2 SVGIG (reference sequence). Germline trimming cut 3 bases from V and 3 bases from J; bases unmatched to any gene: 4. The CDR3 is made up of 13 amino acids. Clones were read by immunoSEQ multiplex PCR, and TCRdb kept only the in-frame ones, dropping some. Found here are roughly 120,000 clones, about 82% of them singletons; the top ten hold approximately 5%. On this clone itself: The antigen is unknown.

V and J are TRBV30 and TRBJ2-5; TRBD1 matches at 7 bases. This TCR was sampled from a man in his forties with glioma. Sequencing was performed on PBMCs, taken from a glioma patient whose treatment included an IDH1 peptide vaccine. The DNA of the CDR3 is TGTGCCTGGAGCGGGGACAGCAAAGAGACCCAGTACTTC. Protein: CAWSGDSKETQYF.